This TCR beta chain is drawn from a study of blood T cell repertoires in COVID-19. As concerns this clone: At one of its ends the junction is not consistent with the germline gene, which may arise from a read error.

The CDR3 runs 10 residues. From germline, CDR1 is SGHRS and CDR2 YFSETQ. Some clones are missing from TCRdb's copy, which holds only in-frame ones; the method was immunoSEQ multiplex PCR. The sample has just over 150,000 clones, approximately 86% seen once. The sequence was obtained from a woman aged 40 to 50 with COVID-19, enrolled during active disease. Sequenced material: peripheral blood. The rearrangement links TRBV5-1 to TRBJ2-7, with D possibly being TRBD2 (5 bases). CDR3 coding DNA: TGCGCCAGCAGCTTGGGACTCGGGAACTTC. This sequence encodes CASSLGLGNF.